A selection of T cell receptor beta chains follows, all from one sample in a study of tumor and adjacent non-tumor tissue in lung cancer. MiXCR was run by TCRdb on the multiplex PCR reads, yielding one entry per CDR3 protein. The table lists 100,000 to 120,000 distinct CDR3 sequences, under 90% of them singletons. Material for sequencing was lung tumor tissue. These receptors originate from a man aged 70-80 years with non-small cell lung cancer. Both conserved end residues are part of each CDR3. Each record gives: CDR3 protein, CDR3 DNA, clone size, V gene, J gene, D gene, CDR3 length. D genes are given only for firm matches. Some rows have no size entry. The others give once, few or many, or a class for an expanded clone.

CDR3aa: CSARDFGNTGGLFF
CDR3nt: TGCAGTGCTCGGGACTTCGGGAACACCGGGGGGCTTTTTTTT
abundance: once
v_gene: TRBV20-1
j_gene: TRBJ2-2
d_gene: -
len: 14

CDR3aa: CASSVGMYTETFF
CDR3nt: TGTGCCAGCAGCGTGGGCATGTACACTGAAACTTTCTTT
abundance: once
v_gene: TRBV5-5
j_gene: TRBJ1-1
d_gene: -
len: 13

CDR3aa: CASSPLAGGTGELFF
CDR3nt: TGTGCCAGCAGCCCCCTAGCGGGGGGGACCGGGGAGCTGTTTTTT
abundance: large
v_gene: TRBV11-2
j_gene: TRBJ2-2
d_gene: TRBD2
len: 15

CDR3aa: CASSEVAGANVLAF
CDR3nt: TGTGCCAGCAGTGAGGTGGCTGGGGCCAACGTCCTGGCTTTC
abundance: -
v_gene: TRBV6-1
j_gene: TRBJ2-6
d_gene: -
len: 14

CDR3aa: CASSPLQGRETQYF
CDR3nt: TGTGCCAGCAGCCCCCTCCAGGGACGAGAGACCCAGTACTTC
abundance: -
v_gene: TRBV11-3
j_gene: TRBJ2-5
d_gene: -
len: 14

CDR3aa: CASSLTGMNTQYF
CDR3nt: TGTGCCAGTAGCTTGACAGGGATGAATACGCAGTATTTT
abundance: -
v_gene: TRBV5-5
j_gene: TRBJ2-3
d_gene: TRBD1
len: 13

CDR3aa: CNVDLALNTQYF
CDR3nt: TGCAACGTTGACCTGGCGCTGAATACGCAGTATTTT
abundance: -
v_gene: TRBV29-1
j_gene: TRBJ2-3
d_gene: -
len: 12

CDR3aa: CAGSQSGTGEAFF
CDR3nt: TGTGCCGGTAGCCAATCAGGGACAGGGGAAGCTTTCTTT
abundance: -
v_gene: TRBV4-2
j_gene: TRBJ1-1
d_gene: TRBD1
len: 13

CDR3aa: CARSPREQGIRETQYF
CDR3nt: TGTGCCAGAAGTCCCCGTGAACAGGGGATTCGGGAGACCCAGTACTTC
abundance: -
v_gene: TRBV6-2/TRBV6-3
j_gene: TRBJ2-5
d_gene: TRBD1
len: 16

CDR3aa: CASSLGPINIDTQYF
CDR3nt: TGTGCCAGCAGCCTCGGGCCGATTAATATAGACACGCAGTATTTT
abundance: -
v_gene: TRBV12-3/TRBV12-4
j_gene: TRBJ2-3
d_gene: -
len: 15

CDR3aa: CASRPTSTDTQYF
CDR3nt: TGTGCCAGCAGGCCGACTAGTACAGATACGCAGTATTTT
abundance: many
v_gene: TRBV12-3/TRBV12-4
j_gene: TRBJ2-3
d_gene: -
len: 13

CDR3aa: CDSSQSSSIYSNQPQHF
CDR3nt: TGCGACAGCAGTCAGAGTAGCAGCATTTATAGCAATCAGCCCCAGCATTTT
abundance: -
v_gene: TRBV4-1
j_gene: TRBJ1-5
d_gene: -
len: 17

CDR3aa: CASSTSYNEQFF
CDR3nt: TGTGCCAGCAGCACTTCCTACAATGAGCAGTTCTTC
abundance: many
v_gene: TRBV5-5
j_gene: TRBJ2-1
d_gene: -
len: 12

CDR3aa: CASSQELGRGSYEQYF
CDR3nt: TGCGCCAGTAGCCAAGAATTGGGTAGAGGATCCTATGAGCAGTACTTC
abundance: -
v_gene: TRBV4-1
j_gene: TRBJ2-7
d_gene: -
len: 16

CDR3aa: CASRQGAARVQETQYF
CDR3nt: TGTGCCAGCAGGCAGGGGGCGGCCCGGGTTCAAGAGACCCAGTACTTC
abundance: few
v_gene: TRBV2
j_gene: TRBJ2-5
d_gene: TRBD1
len: 16

CDR3aa: CAGSLVGSREQYF
CDR3nt: TGCGCCGGTAGCTTAGTCGGCTCCCGCGAGCAGTACTTC
abundance: -
v_gene: TRBV5-1
j_gene: TRBJ2-7
d_gene: -
len: 13

CDR3aa: CSASRQGGYEQYF
CDR3nt: TGCAGTGCTAGTCGACAGGGGGGCTACGAGCAGTACTTC
abundance: many
v_gene: TRBV20-1
j_gene: TRBJ2-7
d_gene: TRBD1
len: 13

CDR3aa: CASSQRLAVDSTDTQYF
CDR3nt: TGTGCCAGCAGCCAACGACTAGCGGTGGATTCCACAGATACGCAGTATTTT
abundance: -
v_gene: TRBV4-2
j_gene: TRBJ2-3
d_gene: TRBD2
len: 17

CDR3aa: CASRLGTGSVTGELFF
CDR3nt: TGTGCCAGCAGATTAGGGACAGGTTCGGTTACCGGGGAGCTGTTTTTT
abundance: -
v_gene: TRBV13
j_gene: TRBJ2-2
d_gene: TRBD1
len: 16

CDR3aa: CASSFGQNGNTIYF
CDR3nt: TGTGCCAGCAGCTTCGGACAGAATGGAAACACCATATATTTT
abundance: -
v_gene: TRBV11-3
j_gene: TRBJ1-3
d_gene: -
len: 14

CDR3aa: CASCLVPGTYEQYF
CDR3nt: TGCGCCAGCTGCTTGGTTCCGGGAACCTACGAGCAGTACTTC
abundance: -
v_gene: TRBV5-1
j_gene: TRBJ2-7
d_gene: -
len: 14

CDR3aa: CDSSLGTGMNTEPFF
CDR3nt: TGTGACAGCAGTTTGGGGACGGGCATGAACACTGAACCTTTCTTT
abundance: -
v_gene: TRBV12-3/TRBV12-4
j_gene: TRBJ1-1
d_gene: -
len: 15

CDR3aa: CSVDVAGMYNEQLF
CDR3nt: TGCAGCGTTGACGTAGCGGGAATGTACAATGAGCAGTTGTTC
abundance: -
v_gene: TRBV29-1
j_gene: TRBJ2-1
d_gene: TRBD2
len: 14

CDR3aa: CASSHSSEIGVYNEQFF
CDR3nt: TGCGCCAGCAGCCATTCCTCCGAGATAGGGGTCTACAATGAGCAGTTCTTC
abundance: -
v_gene: TRBV4-1
j_gene: TRBJ2-1
d_gene: -
len: 17

CDR3aa: CASISGRGGSYNEQFF
CDR3nt: TGTGCCAGCATTTCCGGTAGGGGGGGCTCCTACAATGAGCAGTTCTTC
abundance: once
v_gene: TRBV5-6
j_gene: TRBJ2-1
d_gene: -
len: 16

CDR3aa: CASRPLEGANYEYTF
CDR3nt: TGTGCCAGCAGACCCCTGGAAGGAGCTAACTATGAGTATACCTTC
abundance: -
v_gene: TRBV5-5
j_gene: TRBJ1-2
d_gene: -
len: 15

CDR3aa: CANKAWTTEELFF
CDR3nt: TGTGCAAACAAAGCTTGGACTACGGAGGAGCTGTTTTTT
abundance: once
v_gene: TRBV6-2/TRBV6-3
j_gene: TRBJ2-2
d_gene: -
len: 13

CDR3aa: CVTSPGQGFNQPQHF
CDR3nt: TGTGTCACCAGTCCGGGACAGGGATTCAATCAGCCCCAGCATTTT
abundance: -
v_gene: TRBV24-1
j_gene: TRBJ1-5
d_gene: TRBD1
len: 15

CDR3aa: CASSLEGVGFFCYTF
CDR3nt: TGTGCCAGCAGCTTAGAGGGAGTCGGATTTTTTTGTTACACCTTC
abundance: -
v_gene: TRBV7-9
j_gene: TRBJ1-2
d_gene: -
len: 15

CDR3aa: CASNQRTTQYF
CDR3nt: TGTGCCAGCAACCAACGTACCACGCAGTATTTC
abundance: -
v_gene: TRBV14
j_gene: TRBJ2-3
d_gene: -
len: 11

CDR3aa: CPSSLEPGTYGYTF
CDR3nt: TGTCCCAGCAGCCTAGAACCAGGGACTTATGGCTACACCTTC
abundance: -
v_gene: TRBV4-2
j_gene: TRBJ1-2
d_gene: -
len: 14

CDR3aa: CSVGQGSGEKLIF
CDR3nt: -
abundance: -
v_gene: TRBV29-1
j_gene: TRBJ1-4
d_gene: -
len: 13

CDR3aa: CASSARWGKTQYF
CDR3nt: TGTGCCAGCAGCGCGCGATGGGGGAAGACCCAGTACTTC
abundance: -
v_gene: TRBV4-2
j_gene: TRBJ2-5
d_gene: -
len: 13

CDR3aa: CASDSSGIDSEQFF
CDR3nt: TGTGCCAGCGATAGTAGTGGGATTGACAGTGAACAGTTCTTC
abundance: -
v_gene: TRBV28
j_gene: TRBJ2-1
d_gene: -
len: 14

CDR3aa: CARSQDDDTQYF
CDR3nt: TGCGCCAGGAGCCAAGATGATGATACGCAGTATTTT
abundance: few
v_gene: TRBV4-1
j_gene: TRBJ2-3
d_gene: -
len: 12

CDR3aa: CASNWTGSNIEVFF
CDR3nt: TGTGCCAGCAACTGGACAGGGTCGAACATTGAAGTTTTCTTT
abundance: -
v_gene: TRBV6-5
j_gene: TRBJ1-1
d_gene: TRBD1
len: 14

CDR3aa: CASNPSSGRGNEQLF
CDR3nt: TGTGCCAGCAACCCGTCTAGTGGGAGGGGGAATGAGCAGCTCTTC
abundance: -
v_gene: TRBV6-6
j_gene: TRBJ2-1
d_gene: -
len: 15

CDR3aa: CPSIQGQGLYEQYF
CDR3nt: TGTCCCAGCATCCAAGGACAGGGTCTCTACGAGCAATACTTC
abundance: -
v_gene: TRBV4-2
j_gene: TRBJ2-7
d_gene: TRBD1
len: 14

CDR3aa: CANSLDSQSGELYF
CDR3nt: TGTGCCAATAGCCTGGACAGTCAGTCCGGGGAGCTGTATTTT
abundance: -
v_gene: TRBV11-2
j_gene: TRBJ2-2
d_gene: -
len: 14

CDR3aa: CTNSLRDTQYF
CDR3nt: TGTACCAACAGCCTTAGGGACACCCAGTACTTC
abundance: -
v_gene: TRBV6-6
j_gene: TRBJ2-5
d_gene: -
len: 11

CDR3aa: CSAPGRSGGLTDTQYF
CDR3nt: TGCAGTGCTCCGGGTCGGTCAGGGGGCTTGACGGATACGCAGTATTTT
abundance: -
v_gene: TRBV20-1
j_gene: TRBJ2-3
d_gene: TRBD1
len: 16

CDR3aa: CTSRDRDAEAIF
CDR3nt: TGCACCAGCAGGGACAGGGACGCTGAAGCTATCTTT
abundance: -
v_gene: TRBV10-2
j_gene: TRBJ1-1
d_gene: TRBD1
len: 12

CDR3aa: CASSLPEMGMKTEAFF
CDR3nt: TGTGCCAGCAGCTTACCGGAAATGGGGATGAAGACTGAAGCTTTCTTT
abundance: -
v_gene: TRBV11-2
j_gene: TRBJ1-1
d_gene: -
len: 16

CDR3aa: CVSSYVGGRRGNGQFF
CDR3nt: TGTGTCAGCAGTTACGTCGGCGGGAGAAGGGGCAATGGACAGTTCTTC
abundance: -
v_gene: TRBV6-5
j_gene: TRBJ2-1
d_gene: TRBD2
len: 16

CDR3aa: CTIGGTHREQYF
CDR3nt: TGTACCATCGGAGGGACCCACAGGGAGCAGTACTTC
abundance: -
v_gene: TRBV10-3
j_gene: TRBJ2-7
d_gene: -
len: 12

CDR3aa: CASSLLVGRNTEAFF
CDR3nt: TGTGCCAGTAGCTTGCTGGTGGGTCGGAACACTGAAGCTTTCTTT
abundance: -
v_gene: TRBV5-4
j_gene: TRBJ1-1
d_gene: -
len: 15

CDR3aa: CASCVSGLGRSTGELFF
CDR3nt: TGCGCAAGCTGTGTTTCAGGACTAGGTCGGTCCACCGGGGAGCTGTTTTTT
abundance: -
v_gene: TRBV10-2
j_gene: TRBJ2-2
d_gene: TRBD2
len: 17

CDR3aa: CTSNRGGYDEQFF
CDR3nt: TGTACCAGCAACAGAGGCGGTTACGACGAGCAGTTCTTC
abundance: -
v_gene: TRBV6-2/TRBV6-3
j_gene: TRBJ2-1
d_gene: -
len: 13

CDR3aa: CASSFQAGGTEAFF
CDR3nt: TGTGCCAGCAGTTTTCAGGCGGGGGGCACTGAAGCTTTCTTT
abundance: -
v_gene: TRBV12-3/TRBV12-4
j_gene: TRBJ1-1
d_gene: -
len: 14

CDR3aa: CASSLGRINQEIQYF
CDR3nt: TGTGCCAGCAGCCTGGGTAGGATTAATCAAGAGATCCAGTATTTC
abundance: -
v_gene: TRBV11-1
j_gene: TRBJ2-5
d_gene: -
len: 15

CDR3aa: CDSSTVTGNSPLHF
CDR3nt: TGTGACAGCAGCACCGTGACAGGGAATTCACCCCTCCACTTT
abundance: -
v_gene: TRBV6-5
j_gene: TRBJ1-6
d_gene: TRBD1
len: 14

CDR3aa: CSLAERFRETQYF
CDR3nt: TGCAGCCTGGCCGAAAGGTTCCGAGAGACCCAGTACTTT
abundance: -
v_gene: TRBV29-1
j_gene: TRBJ2-5
d_gene: -
len: 13

CDR3aa: CASKTGTGRSNSPLHF
CDR3nt: TGTGCCAGCAAAACCGGGACAGGGAGATCTAATTCGCCCCTCCACTTT
abundance: -
v_gene: TRBV6-2/TRBV6-3
j_gene: TRBJ1-6
d_gene: TRBD1
len: 16